The clone carrying this TCR beta chain appeared many times. Trimming stripped 3 bases from V and 0 bases from J, with 12 bases between. This CDR3 has 15 residues. In germline, CDR1 is DFQATT, CDR2 SNEGSKA (reference sequence). Unique molecular identifiers were incorporated during preparation of the TCRbeta library. MiXCR, applied by TCRdb to the PCR reads, yields one record per CDR3 protein. The table lists over 400,000 distinct CDR3 sequences, about an eighth of them singletons, with around 5.8% in the top ten. The data derive from a study of T-cell reconstitution after alpha-beta-depleted transplantation in children.

The sample was PBMCs from the stem cell graft donor, taken from the stem cell graft. This receptor was identified in a human donor who donated a stem cell graft to a child with combined immunodeficiency. The chain employs TRBV20-1 and TRBJ2-4; either TRBD1 or TRBD2 may fit D (5 bases each). Here the CDR3 reads CSASQGVLAKNIQYF. CDR3 sequence (DNA): TGCAGTGCTAGTCAGGGAGTTTTAGCCAAAAACATTCAGTACTTC.